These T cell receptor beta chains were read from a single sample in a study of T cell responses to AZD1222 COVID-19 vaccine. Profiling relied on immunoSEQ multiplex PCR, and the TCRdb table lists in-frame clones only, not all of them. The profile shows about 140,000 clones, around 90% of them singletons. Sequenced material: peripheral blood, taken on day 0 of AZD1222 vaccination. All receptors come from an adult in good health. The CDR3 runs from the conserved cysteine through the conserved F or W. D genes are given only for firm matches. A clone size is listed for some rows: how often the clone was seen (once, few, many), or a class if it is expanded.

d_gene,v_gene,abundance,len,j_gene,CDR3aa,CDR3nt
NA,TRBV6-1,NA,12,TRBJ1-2,CASSSDGYGYTF,TGTGCCAGCAGTTCGGACGGCTATGGCTACACCTTC
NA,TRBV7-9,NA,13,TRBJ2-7,CASSLENQGEQYF,TGTGCCAGCAGCTTAGAGAATCAGGGCGAGCAGTACTTC
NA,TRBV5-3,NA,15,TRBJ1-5,CARSLTVHSNQPQHF,TGTGCCAGAAGCTTGACCGTCCATAGCAATCAGCCCCAGCATTTT
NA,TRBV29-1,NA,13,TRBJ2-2,CSGRQGGTGELFF,TGCAGCGGAAGACAGGGAGGAACCGGGGAGCTGTTTTTT
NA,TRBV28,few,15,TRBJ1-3,CASSSGGTSGNTIYF,TGTGCCAGCAGTTCCGGGGGGACCTCTGGAAACACCATATATTTT
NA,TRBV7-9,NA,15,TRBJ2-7,CASSLARDWNYEQYF,TGTGCCAGCAGCTTAGCGCGGGACTGGAACTACGAGCAGTACTTC
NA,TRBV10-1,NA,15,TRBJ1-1,CASSERQGQYTEAFF,TGCGCCAGCAGTGAACGTCAGGGGCAATACACTGAAGCTTTCTTT
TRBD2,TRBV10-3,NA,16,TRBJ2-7,CAISDILAGRSYEQYF,TGTGCCATCAGTGATATTTTAGCGGGAAGGTCCTACGAGCAGTACTTC
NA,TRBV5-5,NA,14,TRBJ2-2,CASSLRGDTGELFF,TGTGCCAGCAGCTTGAGGGGGGACACCGGGGAGCTGTTTTTT
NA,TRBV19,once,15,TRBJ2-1,CASSPDAGDNNEQFF,TGTGCCAGTAGTCCCGATGCGGGGGACAACAATGAGCAGTTCTTC
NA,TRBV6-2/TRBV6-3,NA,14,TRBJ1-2,CASSDSLSSYGYTF,TGTGCCAGCAGTGACAGCTTATCTAGCTATGGCTACACCTTC
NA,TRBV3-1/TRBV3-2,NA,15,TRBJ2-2,CASSQAGVGTGELFF,TGTGCCAGCAGCCAAGCGGGGGTCGGCACCGGGGAGCTGTTTTTT
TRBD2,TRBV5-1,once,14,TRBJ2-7,CASFTGTSGYEQYF,TGCGCCAGCTTCACCGGGACTAGCGGCTACGAGCAGTACTTC
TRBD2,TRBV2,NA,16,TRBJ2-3,CASSERLAGGLVTQYF,TGTGCCAGCAGTGAAAGACTAGCGGGAGGGCTAGTCACGCAGTATTTT
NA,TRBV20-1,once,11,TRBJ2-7,CSANKGREQYF,TGCAGTGCTAATAAGGGTCGCGAGCAGTACTTC
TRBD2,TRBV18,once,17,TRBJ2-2,CASSPGLAGPNTGELFF,TGTGCCAGCTCACCTGGCCTAGCGGGGCCGAACACCGGGGAGCTGTTTTTT
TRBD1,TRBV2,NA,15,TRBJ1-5,CASSKDRGGNQPQHF,TGTGCCAGCAGTAAAGACAGGGGTGGAAATCAGCCCCAGCATTTT
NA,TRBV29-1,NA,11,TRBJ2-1,CSAMGPNEQFF,TGCAGCGCCATGGGACCCAATGAGCAGTTCTTC
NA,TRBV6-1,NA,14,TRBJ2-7,CASSSQVFSYEQYF,TGTGCCAGCAGCTCACAGGTTTTCTCCTACGAGCAGTACTTC
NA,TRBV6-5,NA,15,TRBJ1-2,CASSLLGASLGGYTF,TGTGCCAGCAGTCTCCTGGGGGCGTCCTTAGGTGGCTACACCTTC
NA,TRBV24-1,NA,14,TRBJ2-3,CATSAPKSTDTQYF,TGTGCCACCAGTGCACCCAAAAGCACAGATACGCAGTATTTT
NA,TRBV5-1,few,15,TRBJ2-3,CASSYAGSSTDTQYF,TGCGCCAGCAGCTATGCCGGGAGTAGCACAGATACGCAGTATTTT
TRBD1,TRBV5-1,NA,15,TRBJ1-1,CASSLGTGSSTEAFF,TGCGCCAGCAGCTTGGGGACAGGGAGCAGCACTGAAGCTTTCTTT
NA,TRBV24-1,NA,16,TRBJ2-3,CATSDLRGISTDTQYF,TGTGCCACCAGTGATTTGAGGGGAATCTCCACAGATACGCAGTATTTT
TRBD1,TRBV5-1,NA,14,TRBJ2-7,CASSDGQGIYEQYF,TGCGCCAGCAGCGACGGACAGGGAATTTACGAGCAGTACTTC
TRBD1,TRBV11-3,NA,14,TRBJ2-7,CASSTRDRDDEQYF,TGTGCCAGCAGCACTCGGGACAGGGACGACGAGCAGTACTTC
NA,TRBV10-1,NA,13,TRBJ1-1,CASRLQGNTEAFF,TGCGCCAGCAGGCTACAGGGGAACACTGAAGCTTTCTTT